The T cell receptor beta chain described here comes from a study of molecular identifiers for immune sequencing clone quantification. CD8+CD4-CCR7+CD45RA+ sorting gave the naive CD8 T cells. This clonotype was counted at least ten times. TCRdb ran MiXCR on the PCR reads and lists one entry per CDR3 protein. The sample contains about 500,000 distinct CDR3 sequences, about 26% of which appear only once. The CDR3 is made up of 15 amino acids. Trimming left V 1 base short and J 6 bases short, with 14 bases between. The sequencing input was naive CD8+ T cells from blood, with Jurkat cell RNA spiked in. Indicated subset: FACS-sorted CD8+CD4-CCR7+CD45RA+ naive T cells. The sequence was collected from a human donor in good health. Some libraries in this study had Jurkat cell RNA spiked in. The rearrangement links TRBV12-3 or TRBV12-4 to TRBJ2-3; the D is unclear. In nucleotides, the CDR3 is TGTGCCAGCAGTTTAGAAATACAAGAATTTGATACGCAGTATTTT. It encodes CASSLEIQEFDTQYF.